This T cell receptor (beta chain) was documented in a study of blood T cell repertoires in COVID-19. The method was immunoSEQ multiplex PCR; TCRdb's version includes in-frame clones alone and lacks a portion of them. Here the sample spans about 81,000 clones, 70% to 85% being singletons. The ends lost 5 bases at V and 9 bases at J; junction bases unmatched: 4. This CDR3 comprises 14 residues. Germline values: CDR1 MDHEN, CDR2 SYDVKM. The sequence was obtained from a human donor in a cohort sampled during active COVID-19. Source material: peripheral blood. V usage is TRBV28 and J usage is TRBJ2-1; 13 bases agree with TRBD2. In DNA, the CDR3 is TGTGCCAGCAGTCGGACTAGCGGGGGTGGTGAGCAGTTCTTC. Residues: CASSRTSGGGEQFF.